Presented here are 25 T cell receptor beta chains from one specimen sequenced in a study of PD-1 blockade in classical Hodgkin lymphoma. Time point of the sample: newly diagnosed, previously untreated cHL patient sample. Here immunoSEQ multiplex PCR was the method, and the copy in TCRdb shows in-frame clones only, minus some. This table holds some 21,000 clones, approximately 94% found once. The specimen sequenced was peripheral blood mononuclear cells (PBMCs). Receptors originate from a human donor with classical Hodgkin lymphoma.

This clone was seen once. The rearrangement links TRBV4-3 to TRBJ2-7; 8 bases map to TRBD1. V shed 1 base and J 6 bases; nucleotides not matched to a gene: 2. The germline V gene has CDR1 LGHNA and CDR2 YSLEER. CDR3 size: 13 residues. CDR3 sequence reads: CASSQVRGLEQYF. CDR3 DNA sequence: TGCGCCAGCAGCCAAGTCAGGGGGCTCGAGCAGTACTTC.

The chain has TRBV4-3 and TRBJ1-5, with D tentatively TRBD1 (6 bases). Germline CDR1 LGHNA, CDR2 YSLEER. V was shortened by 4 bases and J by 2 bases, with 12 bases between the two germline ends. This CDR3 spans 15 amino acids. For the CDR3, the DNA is TGCGCCAGCAGCCGCAACAGGGACCGCAATCAGCCCCAGCATTTT. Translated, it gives CASSRNRDRNQPQHF.

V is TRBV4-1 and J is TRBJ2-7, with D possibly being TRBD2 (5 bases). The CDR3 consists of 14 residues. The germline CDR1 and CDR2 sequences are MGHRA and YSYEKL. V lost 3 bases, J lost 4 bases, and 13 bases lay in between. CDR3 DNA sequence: TGCGCCAGCAGCCAGGACCTACTAGGGTACGAGCAGTACTTC. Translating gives CASSQDLLGYEQYF.

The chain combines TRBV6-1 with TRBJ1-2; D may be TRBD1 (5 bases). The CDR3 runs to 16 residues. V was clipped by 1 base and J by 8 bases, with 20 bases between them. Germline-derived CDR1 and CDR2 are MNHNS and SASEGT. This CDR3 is CASSEGLSGLRAGYTF. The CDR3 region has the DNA TGTGCCAGCAGTGAAGGGTTATCAGGGCTGAGGGCCGGCTACACCTTC.

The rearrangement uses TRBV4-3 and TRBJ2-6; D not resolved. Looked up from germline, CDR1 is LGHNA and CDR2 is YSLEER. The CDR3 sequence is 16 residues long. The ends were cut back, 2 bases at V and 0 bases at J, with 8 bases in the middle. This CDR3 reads CASSQYGSSGANVLTF. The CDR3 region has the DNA TGCGCCAGCAGCCAATATGGCAGCTCTGGGGCCAACGTCCTGACTTTC.

CDR3 sequence reads: CASLNRAGYGYTF. The DNA of the CDR3 is TGTGCCAGTTTAAACAGGGCGGGCTATGGCTACACCTTC. The rearrangement joins TRBV6-1 to TRBJ1-2; TRBD1 might be the D (6 bases). Per the germline V gene, CDR1 is MNHNS and CDR2 is SASEGT. The ends were cut back, 9 bases at V and 4 bases at J, with 15 bases in the middle. The CDR3 spans 13 residues.

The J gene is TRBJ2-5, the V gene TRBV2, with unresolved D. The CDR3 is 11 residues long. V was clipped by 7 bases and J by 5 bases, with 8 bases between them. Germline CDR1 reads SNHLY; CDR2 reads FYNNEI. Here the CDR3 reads CASTEAETQYF. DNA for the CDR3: TGTGCCAGCACCGAAGCGGAGACCCAGTACTTC.

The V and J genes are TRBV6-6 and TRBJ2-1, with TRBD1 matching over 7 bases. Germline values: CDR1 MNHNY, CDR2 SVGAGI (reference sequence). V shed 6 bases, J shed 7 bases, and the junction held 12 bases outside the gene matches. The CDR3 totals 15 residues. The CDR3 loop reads CASSLDGTELNEQFF. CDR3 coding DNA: TGTGCCAGCAGCCTAGACGGGACAGAACTTAATGAGCAGTTCTTC.

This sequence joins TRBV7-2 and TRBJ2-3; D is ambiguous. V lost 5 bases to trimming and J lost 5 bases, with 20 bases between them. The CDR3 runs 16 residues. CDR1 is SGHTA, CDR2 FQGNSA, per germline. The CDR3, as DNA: TGTGCCAGCAGCCCTAGACTCAGGCTCGTGATAGATACGCAGTATTTT. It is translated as CASSPRLRLVIDTQYF.

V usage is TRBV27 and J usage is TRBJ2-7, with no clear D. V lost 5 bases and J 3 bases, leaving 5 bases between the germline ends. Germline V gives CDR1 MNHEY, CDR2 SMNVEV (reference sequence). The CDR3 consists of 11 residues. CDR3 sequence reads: CASSQYYEQYF. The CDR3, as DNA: TGTGCCAGCAGTCAATACTACGAGCAGTACTTC.

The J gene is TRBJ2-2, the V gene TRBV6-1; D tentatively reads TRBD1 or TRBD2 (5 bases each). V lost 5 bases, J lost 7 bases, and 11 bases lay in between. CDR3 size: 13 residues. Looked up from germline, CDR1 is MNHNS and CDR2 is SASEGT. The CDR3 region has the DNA TGTGCCAGCAGTCCGGGACGGGACGGGGAGCTGTTTTTT. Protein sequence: CASSPGRDGELFF.

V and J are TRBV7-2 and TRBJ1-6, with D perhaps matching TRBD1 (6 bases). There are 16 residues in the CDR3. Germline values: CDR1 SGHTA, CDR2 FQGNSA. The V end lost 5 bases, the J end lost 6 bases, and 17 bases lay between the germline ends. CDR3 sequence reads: CASSKRAGASNSPLHF. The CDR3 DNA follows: TGTGCCAGCAGCAAAAGAGCAGGGGCGAGTAATTCACCCCTCCACTTT. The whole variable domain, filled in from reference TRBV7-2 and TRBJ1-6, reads GAGVSQSPSNKVTEKGKDVELRCDPISGHTALYWYRQSLGQGLEFLIYFQGNSAPDKSGLPSDRFSAERTGGSVSTLTIQRTQQEDSAVYLCASSKRAGASNSPLHFGNGTRLTVT.

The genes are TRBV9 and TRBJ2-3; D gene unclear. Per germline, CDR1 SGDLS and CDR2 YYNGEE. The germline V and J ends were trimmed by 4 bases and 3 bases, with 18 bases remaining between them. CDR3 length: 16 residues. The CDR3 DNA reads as TGTGCCAGCAGCACCACGGTTGGCGGTGGGACAGATACGCAGTATTTT. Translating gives CASSTTVGGGTDTQYF.

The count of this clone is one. The CDR3 DNA follows: TGTGCCAGCAGCTTCACGGGACTAGCGGGGGGTAACACCGGGGAGCTGTTTTTT. Amino acids: CASSFTGLAGGNTGELFF. This chain uses TRBV7-9 with TRBJ2-2; 15 bases agree with TRBD2. J gave up 2 bases and V 3 bases, and 4 bases lay outside the gene matches. The CDR3 is made up of 18 amino acids. Germline CDR1 reads SEHNR; CDR2 reads FQNEAQ (reference sequence).

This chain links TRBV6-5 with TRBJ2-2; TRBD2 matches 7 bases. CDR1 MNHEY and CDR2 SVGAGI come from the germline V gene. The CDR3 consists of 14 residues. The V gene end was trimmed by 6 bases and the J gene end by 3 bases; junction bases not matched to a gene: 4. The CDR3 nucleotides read TGTGCCAGCAGGGGGGGGAGGGACACCGGGGAGCTGTTTTTT. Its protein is CASRGGRDTGELFF.

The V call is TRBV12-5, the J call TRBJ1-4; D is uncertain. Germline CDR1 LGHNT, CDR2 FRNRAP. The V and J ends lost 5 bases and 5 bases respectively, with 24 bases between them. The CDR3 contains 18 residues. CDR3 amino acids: CASGEVNCLPVDNEKLFF. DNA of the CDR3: TGTGCTAGTGGTGAGGTCAACTGTCTCCCAGTCGACAATGAAAAACTGTTTTTT.

CDR3 amino acids: CASSPQGAGNQPQHF. The CDR3 DNA is TGCGCCAGCAGCCCGCAGGGGGCTGGCAATCAGCCCCAGCATTTT. The chain uses TRBV5-1 and TRBJ1-5, with 8 bases that match TRBD1. CDR1 and CDR2 from the germline V gene are SGHRS and YFSETQ. CDR3 length: 15 amino acids. V lost 4 bases to trimming and J lost 2 bases; unmatched junction nucleotides: 5. The full variable domain, in which reference TRBV5-1 and TRBJ1-5 provide the parts outside the CDR3, is KAGVTQTPRYLIKTRGQQVTLSCSPISGHRSVSWYQQTPGQGLQFLFEYFSETQRNKGNFPGRFSGRQFSNSRSEMNVSTLELGDSALYLCASSPQGAGNQPQHFGDGTRLSIL.

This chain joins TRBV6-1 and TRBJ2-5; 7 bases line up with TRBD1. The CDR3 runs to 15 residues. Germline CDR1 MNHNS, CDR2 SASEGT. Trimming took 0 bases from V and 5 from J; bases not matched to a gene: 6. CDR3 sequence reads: CASSEARGGWETQYF. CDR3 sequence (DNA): TGTGCCAGCAGTGAAGCGCGAGGGGGCTGGGAGACCCAGTACTTC.

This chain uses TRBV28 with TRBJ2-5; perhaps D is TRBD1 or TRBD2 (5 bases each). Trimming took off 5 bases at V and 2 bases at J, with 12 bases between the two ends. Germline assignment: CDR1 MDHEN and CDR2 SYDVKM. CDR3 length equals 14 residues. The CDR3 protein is CASSPPGRQETQYF. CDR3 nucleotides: TGTGCCAGCAGTCCACCGGGACGGCAAGAGACCCAGTACTTC.

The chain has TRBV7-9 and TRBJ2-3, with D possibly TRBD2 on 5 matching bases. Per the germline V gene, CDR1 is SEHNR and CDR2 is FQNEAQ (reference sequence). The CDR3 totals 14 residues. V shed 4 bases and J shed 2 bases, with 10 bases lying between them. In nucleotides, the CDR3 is TGTGCCAGCAGCTCAGGACTCCTCACAGATACGCAGTATTTT. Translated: CASSSGLLTDTQYF.

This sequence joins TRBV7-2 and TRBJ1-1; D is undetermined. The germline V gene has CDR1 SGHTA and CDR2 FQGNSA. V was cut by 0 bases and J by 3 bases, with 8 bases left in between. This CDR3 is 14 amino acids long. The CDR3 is CASSLAGTYTEAFF. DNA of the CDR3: TGTGCCAGCAGCTTAGCAGGCACCTACACTGAAGCTTTCTTT.

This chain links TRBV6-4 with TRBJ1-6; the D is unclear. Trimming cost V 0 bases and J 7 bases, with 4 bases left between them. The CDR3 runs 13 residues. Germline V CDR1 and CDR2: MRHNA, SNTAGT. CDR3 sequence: CASSDSTNSPLHF. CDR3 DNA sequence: TGTGCCAGCAGTGACTCGACAAATTCACCCCTCCACTTT.

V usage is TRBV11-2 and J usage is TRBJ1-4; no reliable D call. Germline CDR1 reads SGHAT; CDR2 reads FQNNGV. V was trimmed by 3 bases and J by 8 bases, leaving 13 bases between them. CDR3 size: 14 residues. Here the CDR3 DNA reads TGTGCCAGCAGCTTGATCTATGAGCCAGAAAAACTGTTTTTT. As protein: CASSLIYEPEKLFF.

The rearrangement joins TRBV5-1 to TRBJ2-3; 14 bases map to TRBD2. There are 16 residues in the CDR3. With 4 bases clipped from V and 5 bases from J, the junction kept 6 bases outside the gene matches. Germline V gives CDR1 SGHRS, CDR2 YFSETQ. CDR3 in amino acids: CASSPSTSGGGDTQYF. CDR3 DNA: TGCGCCAGCAGCCCCTCGACTAGCGGGGGGGGAGATACGCAGTATTTT.

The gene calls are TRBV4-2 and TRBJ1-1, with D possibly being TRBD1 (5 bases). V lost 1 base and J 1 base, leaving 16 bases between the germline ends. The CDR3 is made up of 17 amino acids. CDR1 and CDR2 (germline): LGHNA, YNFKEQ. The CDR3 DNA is TGTGCCAGCAGCCAAGCTGGGCTTCAAGGACAGAACACTGAAGCTTTCTTT. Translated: CASSQAGLQGQNTEAFF.